One TCR beta chain is described in this entry. This CDR3 region has 15 residues. Trimming removed 6 bases from V and 8 bases from J, with 20 bases in between. The germline gives CDR1 SGHVS, CDR2 FQNEAQ. This specimen comes from a study of blood T cells in healthy people across ages. With a J-beta primer mix and a sample-barcoded 5' primer, a second PCR ran about 7 to 12 cycles. TCRdb recomputed calls from the 5' RACE reads with MiXCR, one row per CDR3 protein. The sample carries 800,000 or so distinct CDR3 sequences, approximately 25% recorded once. This sample also belongs to another study, concerning T cells of mothers and their children. As that study records: Sequencing got over 10 million TCR beta CDR3 reads from each mother and several million from each child.

The chain carries TRBV7-8 and TRBJ2-1, with D maybe TRBD2 (6 bases). This receptor was taken from a boy younger than 18 in good health. The specimen was blood. For the CDR3, the DNA is TGTGCCAGCAGTGGGAGGACCCACCTACGGGATGAGCAGTTCTTC. It specifies CASSGRTHLRDEQFF.